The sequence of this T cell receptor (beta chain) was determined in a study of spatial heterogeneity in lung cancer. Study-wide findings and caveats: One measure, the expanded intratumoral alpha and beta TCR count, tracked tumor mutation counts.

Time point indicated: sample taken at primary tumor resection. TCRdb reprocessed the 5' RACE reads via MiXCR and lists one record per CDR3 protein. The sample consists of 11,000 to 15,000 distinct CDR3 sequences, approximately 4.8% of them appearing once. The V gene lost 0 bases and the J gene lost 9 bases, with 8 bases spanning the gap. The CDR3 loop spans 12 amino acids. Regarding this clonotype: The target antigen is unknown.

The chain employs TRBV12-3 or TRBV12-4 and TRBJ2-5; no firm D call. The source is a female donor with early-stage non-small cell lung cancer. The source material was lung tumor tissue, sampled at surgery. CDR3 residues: CASSLASAAQYF. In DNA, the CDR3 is TGTGCCAGCAGTTTAGCGAGTGCGGCCCAGTACTTC.